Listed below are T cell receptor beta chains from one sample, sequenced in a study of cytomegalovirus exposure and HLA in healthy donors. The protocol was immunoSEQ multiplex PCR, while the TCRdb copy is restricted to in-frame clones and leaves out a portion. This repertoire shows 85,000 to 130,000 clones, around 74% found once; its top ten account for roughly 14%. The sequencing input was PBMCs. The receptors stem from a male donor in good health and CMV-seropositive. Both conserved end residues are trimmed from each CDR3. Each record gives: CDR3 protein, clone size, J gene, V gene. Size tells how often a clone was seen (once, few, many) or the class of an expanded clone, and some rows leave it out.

AWSLDRHEQY	NA	NA	TRBV30
ASSFDRDQPQH	NA	TRBJ1-5	TRBV5-1
ASGPSSGQETQY	NA	TRBJ2-5	TRBV12-5
ASTGTSTETQY	many	TRBJ2-5	TRBV2
ASSQTGASEPQH	NA	TRBJ1-5	TRBV9
ASSLAGGSNTEAF	NA	TRBJ1-1	TRBV7-2
ASSLFTGGAGYGYT	NA	TRBJ1-2	TRBV28
ASSDSDRSYGYT	NA	TRBJ1-2	TRBV6-4
ASSPVGHTDTQY	NA	TRBJ2-3	TRBV18
ASSLGGGEQY	NA	TRBJ2-7	TRBV7-6
ASSQDSGVAYEQY	few	TRBJ2-7	TRBV4-3
ASSIQGADTGELF	NA	TRBJ2-2	TRBV19
ASSEIQGQSGYT	NA	TRBJ1-2	TRBV10-2
ASSLFGGSGNTEAF	NA	TRBJ1-1	TRBV5-5
ASRKGLNYGYT	NA	TRBJ1-2	TRBV6-5
ASSVLAGGDTDTQY	NA	TRBJ2-3	TRBV9
ASSLPTSGKTGTQY	few	TRBJ2-5	TRBV7-8
ASTQWETGVFWQY	NA	TRBJ2-7	TRBV28
SVAPWGGARTHPGEQY	NA	TRBJ2-7	TRBV29-1
ASSAKGLAGREQF	few	TRBJ2-1	TRBV25-1
ASINLDIPGYT	NA	TRBJ1-2	TRBV2
ASSLWPTSGANVLT	few	TRBJ2-6	TRBV7-9
ASSLEGRSGYTQY	once	TRBJ2-3	TRBV5-6
ASSDRGPDTQY	NA	TRBJ2-3	TRBV7-9
SVAARQGSTDTQY	NA	TRBJ2-3	TRBV29-1
ASSPPGQTNSPLH	NA	TRBJ1-6	TRBV7-9
ASSQDSLAGETQY	NA	TRBJ2-5	TRBV4-2
ASSLSGGGNQPQH	medium-sized	TRBJ1-5	TRBV5-1
ASSQPKRGQGGYEQY	NA	TRBJ2-7	TRBV4-1
ASSINSLYEQY	few	TRBJ2-7	TRBV19
ASSLGEKLF	NA	TRBJ1-4	TRBV28
ASSPDRTATYEQY	few	TRBJ2-7	TRBV2
ASSVGATDTQY	NA	TRBJ2-3	TRBV9
ASSQSGGGETQY	few	TRBJ2-5	TRBV4-3
ASSYGRRHGGDGYT	once	TRBJ1-2	TRBV6-5
AWSGGGEVNEQF	NA	TRBJ2-1	TRBV30
ASSNRGTYEQY	NA	TRBJ2-7	TRBV19
ASSNRFGGDEQY	NA	TRBJ2-7	TRBV11-3
ASSRYPLFQETQY	NA	TRBJ2-5	TRBV7-6
AWTPLGQGQTNYGYT	NA	TRBJ1-2	TRBV30
ASSFSERRYEQY	NA	TRBJ2-7	TRBV5-1
ATSREGDRGLGNTEAF	NA	TRBJ1-1	TRBV15
ASSVGGTVGELF	NA	TRBJ2-2	TRBV10-1
ASSPRTGRLNTEAF	NA	TRBJ1-1	TRBV5-4
AISKPGQGGYNEQF	NA	TRBJ2-1	TRBV10-3
ASSLSVGPSGWGEQY	NA	TRBJ2-7	TRBV7-8
ASSVAPGSSDTQY	NA	TRBJ2-3	TRBV9
ASRGGQGAYEQY	NA	TRBJ2-7	TRBV2
ASSVGTGPYEQY	NA	TRBJ2-7	TRBV19
ASSPVPGQNYEQY	NA	TRBJ2-7	TRBV18
ASSQERLGYTEAF	NA	TRBJ1-1	TRBV4-2
ASSEYNEQF	NA	TRBJ2-1	TRBV11-3
ASSVGGRAGQPQH	NA	TRBJ1-5	TRBV9
ASSLRVQGSYGYT	NA	TRBJ1-2	TRBV5-5
ASRPDRGLQPQH	NA	TRBJ1-5	TRBV7-8
ASSPGSGRDHEQY	NA	TRBJ2-7	TRBV7-9
ASSPDSWVNTEAF	NA	TRBJ1-1	TRBV18
ATSRDRAYGYT	NA	TRBJ1-2	TRBV15